This is a list of T cell receptor beta chains from one sample in a study of blood T cell repertoires in COVID-19. The repertoire was sequenced with immunoSEQ multiplex PCR; TCRdb's copy has only in-frame clones and lacks some. The sample has fewer than 300,000 clones, 91% seen once. Sequenced: peripheral blood. These receptors originate from a woman aged 25-40 years with COVID-19, enrolled during active disease. The CDR3 runs from the conserved cysteine through the conserved F or W.

>TRBJ2-1|TRBV10-3
CAISEATSGRGSEQFF
>TRBJ1-5|TRBV12-3/TRBV12-4
CASSGTGHQPQHF
>TRBJ2-6|TRBV2
CASSFGTGHRGANVLTF
>TRBJ2-2|TRBV11-2
CASSLGQGHTGELFF
>TRBJ2-3|TRBV11-3
CASSRGTSSLSTDTQYF
>TRBJ1-1|TRBV28
CASKAGGTEAFF
>TRBJ2-4|TRBV18
CASSPWGLTGAKNIQYF
>TRBJ2-7|TRBV7-3
CASSQGLAGGPTYF
>TRBJ2-1|TRBV5-8
CASRPTSGPGGEQFF
>TRBJ1-2|TRBV5-4
CASSLQGAIYGYTF
>TRBJ1-1|TRBV10-2
CASSLYGQGGSNTEAFF
>TRBJ1-2|TRBV27
CASSLAGGYGYTF
>TRBJ1-3|TRBV27
CASSLSGGTSSGNTIYF
>TRBJ1-3|TRBV7-2
CASSLPTGLSGNTIYF
>TRBJ2-7|TRBV18
CASSPTEYEQYF
>TRBJ2-2|TRBV9
CASSGQGVDTGELFF
>TRBJ2-3|TRBV27
CASSLTSGWDTQYF
>TRBJ1-2|TRBV19
CASSPRPDINYGYTF
>TRBJ1-1|TRBV5-1
CASSPRTGPGEAFF
>TRBJ1-6|TRBV3-1/TRBV3-2
CASSQVGHYNSPLHF
>TRBJ1-4|TRBV6-5
CASSYNWGTNEKLFF
>TRBJ2-7|TRBV6-5
CASRRTSGTYEQYF
>TRBJ1-5|TRBV10-3
CAISESARQPQHF
>TRBJ1-2|TRBV12-3/TRBV12-4
CASSSGVYGYTF